This T cell receptor (beta chain) was sequenced for a study of blood T cell repertoires in COVID-19. Study-level background: Donors in the United States, Italy and Spain gave samples during acute or convalescent COVID-19. The cDNA or gDNA used as material had been derived from T cells, B-cell-depleted T cells, or PBMCs.

CDR1 and CDR2 (germline): SNHLY, FYNNEI. The CDR3 runs to 16 residues. Trimming cost V 0 bases and J 4 bases, with 13 bases left between them. Generated by immunoSEQ multiplex PCR, the TCRdb table keeps only in-frame clones and is missing some. The data contain 280,000 or so clones, about 90% of them seen just once; the ten biggest clones take up 2% to 2.5%. Sequenced input: peripheral blood. The rearrangement joins TRBV2 to TRBJ1-5; D remains ambiguous. This TCR came from a young woman who had recovered from COVID-19. The CDR3 DNA reads as TGTGCCAGCAGTGAAGCGCAACGAGAGAGGAATCAGCCCCAGCATTTT. Translating it yields CASSEAQRERNQPQHF.